This TCR beta chain was observed in a study of blood T cells in healthy people across ages. Trimming shortened V by 3 bases and J by 5 bases, and 17 bases separated the two germline ends. This CDR3 region has 16 residues. The germline V gene has CDR1 MGHRA and CDR2 YSYEKL. This clonotype was counted only a few times. What it binds is unknown. Study-level findings and limits: Samples with more naive T cells showed higher observed beta diversity.

A J-beta primer mix and a sample-barcoded 5' primer were used in a second PCR of roughly 7 to 12 cycles. Each CDR3 protein is one row after TCRdb ran MiXCR on the 5' RACE reads. The data contain about 690,000 distinct CDR3 sequences, around 41% of them singletons. Sample: blood. V usage is TRBV4-1 and J usage is TRBJ2-1; D is perhaps TRBD1 (5 bases). The clonotype was recovered from a man older than 75 in good health. The CDR3 DNA reads TGCGCCAGCAGCCAGGTCAGGGTCGGAACACACAATGAGCAGTTCTTC. Translation: CASSQVRVGTHNEQFF.